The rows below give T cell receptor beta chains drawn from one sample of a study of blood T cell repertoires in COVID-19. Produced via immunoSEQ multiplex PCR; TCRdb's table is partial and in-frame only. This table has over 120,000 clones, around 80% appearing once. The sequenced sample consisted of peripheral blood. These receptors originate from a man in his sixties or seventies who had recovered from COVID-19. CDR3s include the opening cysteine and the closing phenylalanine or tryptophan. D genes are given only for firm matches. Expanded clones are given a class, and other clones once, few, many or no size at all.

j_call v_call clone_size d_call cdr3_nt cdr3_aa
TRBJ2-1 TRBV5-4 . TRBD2 TGTGCCAGCAGCTTGGGGAGTCGGACTAGCGGAAATGAGCAGTTCTTC CASSLGSRTSGNEQFF
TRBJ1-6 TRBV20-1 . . TGCAGTGCTAGTGCCTTTTATAGCTCCTATAATTCACCCCTCCACTTT CSASAFYSSYNSPLHF
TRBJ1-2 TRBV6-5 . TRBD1 TGTGCCAGCAGTTACGGCCAGGGGGTTGTCAACTATGGCTACACCTTC CASSYGQGVVNYGYTF
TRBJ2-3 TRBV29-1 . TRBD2 TGCAGCGTTACCCCCCGGACTAGCGGATTCACAGATACGCAGTATTTT CSVTPRTSGFTDTQYF
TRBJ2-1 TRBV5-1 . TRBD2 TGCGCCAGCAGGAGACTAGCGGGAAGTAATGAGCAGTTCTTC CASRRLAGSNEQFF
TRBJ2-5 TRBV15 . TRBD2 TGTGCCACCAGCAAGATAGCGGGAGTTAAAGAGCCGACCCAGTACTTC CATSKIAGVKEPTQYF
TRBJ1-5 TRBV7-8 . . TGTGCCAGCAGCTTAGCGTGGCGGCATAGCAATCAGCCCCAGCATTTT CASSLAWRHSNQPQHF
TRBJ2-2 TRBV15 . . TGTGCCACCAGCAGACCGCCGGCCGGGGAGCTGTTTTTT CATSRPPAGELFF
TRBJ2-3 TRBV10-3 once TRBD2 TGTGCCATCAGCGGACTAGCGGGAGGAGTTAGCACAGATACGCAGTATTTT CAISGLAGGVSTDTQYF
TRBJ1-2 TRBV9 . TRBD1 TGTGCCAGCAGCGCTGGGACAGGGGGGATCTATGGCTACACCTTC CASSAGTGGIYGYTF
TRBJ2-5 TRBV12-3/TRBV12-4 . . TGTGCCAGCAGTACGGGGTATCAAGAGACCCAGTACTTC CASSTGYQETQYF
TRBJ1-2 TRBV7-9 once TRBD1 TGTGCCAGCAGCTCCGGGACAGGGGGGCATGGCTACACCTTC CASSSGTGGHGYTF
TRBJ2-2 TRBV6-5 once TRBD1 TGTGCCAGCAGGGACAGGGTACCCGGGGAGCTGTTTTTT CASRDRVPGELFF
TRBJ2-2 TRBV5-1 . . TGCGCCAGCAGCCCCCAAAACATGAACACCGGGGAGCTGTTTTTT CASSPQNMNTGELFF
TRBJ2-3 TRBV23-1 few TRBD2 TGCGCCAGCGGCCATCGGGGGGCAGATACGCAGTATTTT CASGHRGADTQYF
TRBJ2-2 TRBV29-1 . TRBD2 TGCAGCGTTGTCAGCGGGGGGAACACCGGGGAGCTGTTTTTT CSVVSGGNTGELFF
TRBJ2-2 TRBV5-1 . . TGCGCCAGCAGCCGCCTAGAGCTGTCGAACACCGGGGAGCTGTTTTTT CASSRLELSNTGELFF
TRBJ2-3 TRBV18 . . TGTGCCAGCTCACCGGAGACCAAGGCTGATACGCAGTATTTT CASSPETKADTQYF
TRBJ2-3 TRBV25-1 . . TGTGCCAGCGGGTCCGGGGTAGATACGCAGTATTTT CASGSGVDTQYF
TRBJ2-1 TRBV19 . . TGTGCCAGTAGTACCTTAGCGGATAACAATGAGCAGTTCTTC CASSTLADNNEQFF
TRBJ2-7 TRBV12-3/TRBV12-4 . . TGTGCCAGCAGTTTGTCTGCGGACGAGCAGTACTTC CASSLSADEQYF
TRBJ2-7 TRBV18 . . TGTGCCAGCTCGAGGGGACTGCCGAACCACGAGCAGTACTTC CASSRGLPNHEQYF
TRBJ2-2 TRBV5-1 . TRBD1 TGCGCCAGCAGCCCATCTGACAGGGGGGCCGGGTCCGGGGAGCTGTTTTTT CASSPSDRGAGSGELFF
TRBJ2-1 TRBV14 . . TGTGCCAGCAATGAGGCGGGATCCTACAATGAGCAGTTCTTC CASNEAGSYNEQFF
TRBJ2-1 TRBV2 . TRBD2 TGTGCCAGCAGTAAGAGGGGACTAGATCCGGGGAATGAGCAGTTCTTC CASSKRGLDPGNEQFF
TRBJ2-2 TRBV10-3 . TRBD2 TGTGCCTCTTCCGGGACTAGCGGGAGTCGGGAGCTGTTTTTT CASSGTSGSRELFF
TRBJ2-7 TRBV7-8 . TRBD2 TGTGCCAGCAGAGATGGTCGGACTAGCGGGAAGTTCCCCCACGAGCAGTACTTC CASRDGRTSGKFPHEQYF
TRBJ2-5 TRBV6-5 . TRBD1 TGTGCCAGCAGTATTCGACAGGGGGGAGAGACCCAGTACTTC CASSIRQGGETQYF
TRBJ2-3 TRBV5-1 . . TGCGCCAGCAGCACCGGGACTAGCACAGATACGCAGTATTTT CASSTGTSTDTQYF
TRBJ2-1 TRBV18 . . TGTGCCAGCTCACTTATGGGCGATGAGCAGTTCTTC CASSLMGDEQFF
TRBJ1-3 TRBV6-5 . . TGTGCCAGCAGGAGGCCCACGTTGACTGGAAACACCATATATTTT CASRRPTLTGNTIYF
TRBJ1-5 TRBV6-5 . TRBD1 TGTGCCAGTCTAAACGACAGGGTTATTAATCAGCCCCAGCATTTT CASLNDRVINQPQHF
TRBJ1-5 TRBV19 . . TGTGCCAGTACCTCCAGGGATATTGGTAATCAGCCCCAGCATTTT CASTSRDIGNQPQHF
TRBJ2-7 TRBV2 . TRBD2 TGTGCCAGCAGTGGATCTAGCGGCTACTACGAGCAGTACTTC CASSGSSGYYEQYF
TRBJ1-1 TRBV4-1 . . TGCGCCAGCAGCCAGGACTTGAGTGGGAACACTGAAGCTTTCTTT CASSQDLSGNTEAFF
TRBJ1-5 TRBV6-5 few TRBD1 TGTGCCAGCAGTCCGGGGACAGGTACCTGGCCCCAGCATTTT CASSPGTGTWPQHF
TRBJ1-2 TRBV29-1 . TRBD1 TGCAGCGCTCACTCCGGGACAGGGTATGGCTACACCTTC CSAHSGTGYGYTF
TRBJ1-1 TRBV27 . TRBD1 TGTGCCAGCAGTGAAACAGGGGGCCTTAGCACTGAAGCTTTCTTT CASSETGGLSTEAFF
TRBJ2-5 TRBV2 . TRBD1 TGTGCCAGCAGTGAATGGTTGTGGGGAGACAGGGGATCGGAGACCCAGTACTTC CASSEWLWGDRGSETQYF
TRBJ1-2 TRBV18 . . TGTGCCAGCTCACCACAGGTGGGGCCCGAAGCGGGAGGCTACACCTTC CASSPQVGPEAGGYTF
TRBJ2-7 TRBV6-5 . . TGTGCCAGCAGTTATGGAGGCGAGCAGTACTTC CASSYGGEQYF
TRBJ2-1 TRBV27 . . TGTGCCAGCAGTAGTAGATTGAGCTCCTACAATGAGCAGTTCTTC CASSSRLSSYNEQFF
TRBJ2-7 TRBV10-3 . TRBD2 TGTGCCATCAGTGGGCCCCCTAGGACTAGCGGGAGGGAGGGGGAGCAGTACTTC CAISGPPRTSGREGEQYF
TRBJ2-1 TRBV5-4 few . TGTGCCAGCAGATATTCGACAGGCTCCTACAATGAGCAGTTCTTC CASRYSTGSYNEQFF
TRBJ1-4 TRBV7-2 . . TGTGCCAGCAGCTCGTCACAGTACAATGAAAAACTGTTTTTT CASSSSQYNEKLFF
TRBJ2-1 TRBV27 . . TGTGCCACCAGTACTAGGAACAATGAGCAGTTCTTC CATSTRNNEQFF
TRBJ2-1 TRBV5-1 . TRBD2 TGCGCCAGCAGCCCCGGACTAGCGGGAGGGTCCTACAATGAGCAGTTCTTC CASSPGLAGGSYNEQFF
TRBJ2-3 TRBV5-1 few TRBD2 TGCGCCAGCAGATACAGCGGGGGTAGCACAGATACGCAGTATTTT CASRYSGGSTDTQYF
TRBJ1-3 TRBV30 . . TGTGCCTGGTATGCGGGAAACACCATATATTTT CAWYAGNTIYF
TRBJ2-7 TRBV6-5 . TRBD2 TGTGCCAGCGGGAGGGGAAACTACGAGCAGTACTTC CASGRGNYEQYF
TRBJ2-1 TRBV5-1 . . TGCGCCAGCAGCTTGGGGACTGGGATCTTCAATGAGCAGTTCTTC CASSLGTGIFNEQFF